The rows below give T cell receptor beta chains drawn from one sample of a study of blood T cell repertoires in COVID-19. Measured with immunoSEQ multiplex PCR; TCRdb has only the in-frame clones, and not every one. The sample lists 70,000 to 80,000 clones; more than 75% were seen once. The sequencing sample was made of peripheral blood. All receptors come from a human donor in a cohort sampled during active COVID-19. Each CDR3 is given with its conserved first and last residue. The order of the fields is CDR3 length, J gene, V gene, D gene, clone size, CDR3 DNA, CDR3 protein. D genes are given only for firm matches. Size tells how often a clone was seen (once, few, many) or the class of an expanded clone, and some rows leave it out.

>19|TRBJ1-1|TRBV27|-|-
TGTGCCAGCGGATCCTCACGACCAGGGGTGAGGGTTTCGGGGACTGAAGCTTTCTTT
CASGSSRPGVRVSGTEAFF
>16|TRBJ2-1|TRBV7-9|TRBD2|-
TGTGCCAGCAGCTTACTCGGCGGGGGGGGCTCGAATGAGCAGTTCTTC
CASSLLGGGGSNEQFF
>15|TRBJ2-1|TRBV7-9|-|-
TGTGCCAGCAGCTCAAAGGACAGACTTTACAATGAGCAGTTCTTC
CASSSKDRLYNEQFF
>13|TRBJ2-1|TRBV7-8|TRBD2|-
TGTGCCAGCAGCTTAGCATGGGGAGGGGAGCAGTTCTTC
CASSLAWGGEQFF
>14|TRBJ1-5|TRBV5-8|TRBD1|few
TGTGCCAGCAGCCCTCGGACAGGGCGGCAGCCCCAGCATTTT
CASSPRTGRQPQHF
>15|TRBJ2-1|TRBV6-4|TRBD2|-
TGTGCCAGCAGTGACGGGCGGGGGGATTACAATGAGCAGTTCTTC
CASSDGRGDYNEQFF
>13|TRBJ2-2|TRBV24-1|-|-
TGTGCCACCAGTGATCAGTATACCGGGGAGCTGTTTTTT
CATSDQYTGELFF
>15|TRBJ1-4|TRBV4-3|-|-
TGCGCCAGCAGCCAAGTGTGGCTCTCTAATGAAAAACTGTTTTTT
CASSQVWLSNEKLFF
>15|TRBJ1-5|TRBV6-5|-|few
TGTGCCAGCATCTGGGGACACCAGTCAAATCAGCCCCAGCATTTT
CASIWGHQSNQPQHF
>17|TRBJ2-5|TRBV5-6|TRBD2|-
TGTGCCAGCAGCTCTAGATTTAGCGGGGGGGCCGGAGAGACCCAGTACTTC
CASSSRFSGGAGETQYF
>14|TRBJ1-6|TRBV2|-|-
TGTGCCAGCAGTGGAAACAGAAATAATTCACCCCTCCACTTT
CASSGNRNNSPLHF
>13|TRBJ1-4|TRBV5-4|-|-
TGTGCCAGCAGCTTGACAGGGCATGAAAAACTGTTTTTT
CASSLTGHEKLFF
>13|TRBJ1-1|TRBV6-5|-|-
TGTGCCAGCAGTCCGGACAACCTAGCTGAAGCTTTCTTT
CASSPDNLAEAFF
>15|TRBJ2-7|TRBV18|-|-
TGTGCCAGCTCAACAAGTCGGGTGGAGTCCTACGAGCAGTACTTC
CASSTSRVESYEQYF
>15|TRBJ1-3|TRBV6-5|-|-
TGTGCCAGCAGTTTCTTAGCGAACTCTGGAAACACCATATATTTT
CASSFLANSGNTIYF
>16|TRBJ1-1|TRBV19|TRBD1|once
TGTGCCAGTAGTCCCGGGACAGGGGGCCTGGTAGCTGAAGCTTTCTTT
CASSPGTGGLVAEAFF
>13|TRBJ1-6|TRBV5-6|TRBD1|-
TGTGCCAGCAGCTCCCAGGGGGATTCACCCCTCCACTTT
CASSSQGDSPLHF
>16|TRBJ2-1|TRBV3-1/TRBV3-2|-|-
TGTGCCAGCAGCCAAGAAAGGTCCAGGGCTTACAATGAGCAGTTCTTC
CASSQERSRAYNEQFF
>15|TRBJ2-1|TRBV6-4|-|-
TGTGCCAGCAGTTCAGGGTTTTTCGTCGGGAATGAGCAGTTCTTC
CASSSGFFVGNEQFF
>15|TRBJ1-5|TRBV11-2|TRBD1|-
TGTGCCAGCAGCTTATCCGCAGGGGGAAATCAGCCCCAGCATTTT
CASSLSAGGNQPQHF
>13|TRBJ2-7|TRBV29-1|-|-
TGCAGCGCCGCCAGGGGACAAGCCTACGAGCAGTACTTC
CSAARGQAYEQYF
>18|TRBJ2-1|TRBV9|TRBD2|once
TGTGCCAGCAGCGTACTTACTAGCGGGGGGTTCGGCGGCAATGAGCAGTTCTTC
CASSVLTSGGFGGNEQFF
>17|TRBJ1-5|TRBV6-1|TRBD1|-
TGTGCCAGCAGTGAAGTTGAGGGGGCGCGCGTACGTCAGCCCCAGCATTTT
CASSEVEGARVRQPQHF
>14|TRBJ1-1|TRBV5-6|-|-
TGTGCCAGCAGCTTCCGAGTCGGGAGGACTGAAGCTTTCTTT
CASSFRVGRTEAFF
>15|TRBJ1-1|TRBV5-4|-|-
TGTGCCAGCAGCTTGATTGCAGGCAGGAACACTGAAGCTTTCTTT
CASSLIAGRNTEAFF
>16|TRBJ1-1|TRBV13|-|-
TGTGCCAGCAGCAAGGCCCGCAGGGCCCCTACCCCGGAAGCTTTCTTT
CASSKARRAPTPEAFF
>14|TRBJ2-5|TRBV7-9|TRBD1|-
TGTGCCAGCAGCTTCCGACAGGGGAGGGAGACCCAGTACTTC
CASSFRQGRETQYF
>15|TRBJ1-2|TRBV19|-|-
TGTGCCAGTAGTATCCTCGGACAGCAGAACTATGGCTACACCTTC
CASSILGQQNYGYTF
>15|TRBJ2-7|TRBV4-3|TRBD1|few
TGCGCCAGCAGCCAAGAGACAGGGGGGTCCTACGAGCAGTACTTC
CASSQETGGSYEQYF